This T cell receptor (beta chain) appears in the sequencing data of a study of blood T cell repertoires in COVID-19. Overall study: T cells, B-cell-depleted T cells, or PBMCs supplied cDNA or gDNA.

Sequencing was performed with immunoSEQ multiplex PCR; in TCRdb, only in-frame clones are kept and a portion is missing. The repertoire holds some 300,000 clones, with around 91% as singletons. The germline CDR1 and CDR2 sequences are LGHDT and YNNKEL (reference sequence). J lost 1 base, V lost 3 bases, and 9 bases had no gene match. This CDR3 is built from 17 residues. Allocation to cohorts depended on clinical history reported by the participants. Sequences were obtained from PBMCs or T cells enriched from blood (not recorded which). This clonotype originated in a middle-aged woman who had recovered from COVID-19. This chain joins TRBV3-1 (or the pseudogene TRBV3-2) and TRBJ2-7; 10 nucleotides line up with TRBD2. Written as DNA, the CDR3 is TGTGCCAGCAGCCAGTACCCTAGCGGGAGTATTTCCTACGAGCAGTACTTC. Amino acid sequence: CASSQYPSGSISYEQYF.